Below are 17 T cell receptor beta chains sequenced from a single sample in a study of graft-versus-host responses after intestinal transplantation. The method was immunoSEQ multiplex PCR; TCRdb's version includes in-frame clones alone and lacks a portion of them. The table lists 90,000 to 120,000 clones, roughly 89% of them singletons. Their antigen targets remain unknown. The sequencing used unstimulated CD4+ T cells sorted from spleen or lymph node cells, collected before transplant. These receptors all stem from a human donor who was the organ donor for an intestinal transplant.

This clone appeared once. The rearrangement uses TRBV11-2 and TRBJ2-1; D gene unclear. Germline-derived CDR1 and CDR2 are SGHAT and FQNNGV. The CDR3 covers 12 residues. Between the trimmed V and J ends, which lost 3 bases and 8 bases, there was a span of 8 bases. CDR3 nucleotide sequence: TGTGCCAGCAGCTTCGGTGGCTATGAGCAGTTCTTC. This gives the protein CASSFGGYEQFF.

The CDR3 nucleotides are TGCGCCAGCAGTGAGTCGACAGGGGGTCTTGGCTACACCTTC. It translates to CASSESTGGLGYTF. The chain couples TRBV10-1 to TRBJ1-2, with TRBD1 matching over 9 bases. The CDR3 totals 14 residues. V dropped 0 bases and J dropped 7; count of bases not matched to a gene: 3. Germline CDR1 is WNHNN and CDR2 is SYGVQD (reference sequence).

This clone has a single count. The gene calls are TRBV11-3 and TRBJ1-1; perhaps TRBD1 as D (6 bases). Trimming pared 5 bases from V and 1 base from J, leaving 17 bases between. The CDR3 extends over 16 amino acids. The V gene's germline CDR1 is SGHNT and CDR2 YENEEA. The CDR3: CASSPQGQSSNTEAFF. The CDR3 region has the DNA TGTGCCAGCAGCCCTCAAGGACAGAGTTCGAACACTGAAGCTTTCTTT.

This chain uses TRBV2 with TRBJ2-7; D is tentatively TRBD1 or TRBD2 (5 bases each). The germline CDR1 and CDR2 sequences are SNHLY and FYNNEI. V was trimmed by 10 bases and J by 6 bases, leaving 19 bases between them. The CDR3 sequence is 13 residues long. The CDR3 protein is CATSGRPTTEQYF. DNA of the CDR3: TGTGCCACCTCGGGACGGCCCACCACCGAGCAGTACTTC.

This rearrangement joins TRBV10-1 to TRBJ2-5; D remains unclear. V dropped 0 bases and J dropped 5 bases, with 10 bases sitting between them. CDR3 length equals 14 residues. Per the germline V gene, CDR1 is WNHNN and CDR2 is SYGVQD (reference sequence). As DNA, the CDR3 is TGCGCCAGCAGTGAGTCCACAGTCTGGGAGACCCAGTACTTC. Translating gives CASSESTVWETQYF.

The chain carries TRBV6-5 and TRBJ1-5, with D possibly TRBD1 on 5 matching bases. This CDR3 is 12 amino acids long. Trimming stripped 7 bases from V and 5 bases from J, with 9 bases between. Germline lookup yields CDR1 MNHEY and CDR2 SVGAGI. DNA for the CDR3: TGTGCCAGCAAAGTGGGGCATCAGCCCCAGCATTTT. Encoded protein: CASKVGHQPQHF.

The chain links TRBV6-1 to TRBJ1-6; D remains ambiguous. The V and J ends lost 2 bases and 10 bases respectively, with 12 bases between them. Germline CDR1 MNHNS, CDR2 SASEGT. The CDR3 sequence is 14 residues long. In DNA, the CDR3 is TGTGCCAGCAGTGAATTTCAGGTTCGATCACCCCTCCACTTT. Residues: CASSEFQVRSPLHF.

This clone occurred a few times. The chain uses TRBV15 and TRBJ2-2; D gene ambiguous. Germline CDR1 and CDR2: LNHNV and YYDKDF (reference sequence). V lost 1 base and J 2 bases, leaving 8 bases between the germline ends. This CDR3 contains 15 residues. CDR3 loop: CATSRGGRNTGELFF. CDR3 nucleotides: TGTGCCACCAGCAGAGGAGGCAGAAACACCGGGGAGCTGTTTTTT.

The gene calls are TRBV5-1 and TRBJ1-1; D uncertain. Germline loops: CDR1 SGHRS, CDR2 YFSETQ. Trimming pared 1 base from V and 3 bases from J, leaving 16 bases between. The CDR3 is made up of 16 amino acids. The CDR3 nucleotides read TGCGCCAGCAGCTTGACAGTGAGGGATGGGTACACTGAAGCTTTCTTT. It yields the protein CASSLTVRDGYTEAFF.

The chain recombines TRBV7-9 with TRBJ2-1; D gene ambiguous. The CDR3 sequence is 14 residues long. V gave up 2 bases and J gave up 4 bases, with 9 bases separating them. Per the germline V gene, CDR1 is SEHNR and CDR2 is FQNEAQ (reference sequence). CDR3 region: CASSLTAFYNEQFF. As DNA, the CDR3 is TGTGCCAGCAGCTTAACAGCCTTTTACAATGAGCAGTTCTTC.

The V gene is TRBV6-1, the J gene TRBJ2-7; no reliable D call. This CDR3 has 11 residues. Germline V lookup: CDR1 MNHNS, CDR2 SASEGT. V lost 3 bases, J lost 3 bases, and 3 bases lay in between. CDR3 sequence (DNA): TGTGCCAGCAGTGATTACTACGAGCAGTACTTC. Translating it yields CASSDYYEQYF.

This chain joins TRBV6-1 and TRBJ2-2; D is undetermined. CDR3 length: 12 residues. Trimming removed 11 bases from V and 3 bases from J, with 10 bases in between. Germline V gene data show CDR1 as MNHNS and CDR2 as SASEGT. In DNA form, the CDR3 reads TGTGCCGCCAGTCGACACACCGGGGAGCTGTTTTTT. Its translation is CAASRHTGELFF.

The count of this clone is one. This chain uses TRBV19 with TRBJ2-7, with D tentatively TRBD1 (6 bases). Germline-derived CDR1 and CDR2 are LNHDA and SQIVND (reference sequence). The CDR3 length is 14 residues. V was pared by 6 bases and J by 0 bases, with 12 bases between. This chain's CDR3 is CASSLDRSSYEQYF. CDR3 in DNA: TGTGCCAGTAGCCTAGACAGGAGCTCCTACGAGCAGTACTTC.

The chain recombines TRBV7-3 with TRBJ1-1; TRBD1 aligns across 10 bases. The CDR3 runs to 16 residues. Germline CDR1 and CDR2: SGHTA and FQGTGA. V gave up 2 bases and J gave up 4 bases; unmatched junction bases: 7. CDR3 region: CASSLDRDRGATEAFF. The CDR3 DNA reads TGTGCCAGCAGCTTAGACCGGGACAGGGGCGCCACTGAAGCTTTCTTT.

The chain has TRBV12-5 and TRBJ2-7; 8 bases agree with TRBD2. This CDR3 region has 13 residues. Germline assignment: CDR1 LGHNT and CDR2 FRNRAP. The trim removed 3 bases at V and 3 bases at J, leaving 1 base unmatched. The CDR3 coding sequence is TGTGCTAGTGGTTTCGGGGGGGGCTACGAGCAGTACTTC. It translates to CASGFGGGYEQYF.

This clone has a handful of counts. The chain employs TRBV5-1 and TRBJ1-2, with 8 nucleotides matching TRBD1. The CDR3 has 13 amino acids. V shed 3 bases, J shed 8 bases, and the junction held 6 bases outside the gene matches. Germline assignment: CDR1 SGHRS and CDR2 YFSETQ. This CDR3 is CASSSQGAWGYTF. The CDR3 nucleotides read TGCGCCAGCAGCTCGCAGGGGGCGTGGGGCTACACCTTC. Complete variable domain (other parts from reference TRBV5-1 and TRBJ1-2): KAGVTQTPRYLIKTRGQQVTLSCSPISGHRSVSWYQQTPGQGLQFLFEYFSETQRNKGNFPGRFSGRQFSNSRSEMNVSTLELGDSALYLCASSSQGAWGYTFGSGTRLTVV.

The V gene is TRBV6-1, the J gene TRBJ1-1, with no clear D. The V and J ends lost 2 bases and 1 base respectively, with 11 bases between them. CDR3 length equals 15 residues. Germline-derived CDR1 and CDR2 are MNHNS and SASEGT. The CDR3 region has the DNA TGTGCCAGCAGTGAATTTCCGGACCCGAACACTGAAGCTTTCTTT. It codes for CASSEFPDPNTEAFF.